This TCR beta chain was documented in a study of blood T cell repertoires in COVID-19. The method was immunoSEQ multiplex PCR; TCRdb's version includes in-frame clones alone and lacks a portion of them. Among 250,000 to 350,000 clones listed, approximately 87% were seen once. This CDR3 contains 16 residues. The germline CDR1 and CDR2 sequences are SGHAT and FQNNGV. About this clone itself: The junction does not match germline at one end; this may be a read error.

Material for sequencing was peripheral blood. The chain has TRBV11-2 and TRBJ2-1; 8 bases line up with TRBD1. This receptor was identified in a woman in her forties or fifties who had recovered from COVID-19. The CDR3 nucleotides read TGTGCCAGCAGCCCCTCGCTGAGCAGGGGGCAAAATGGGCAGTTCTTC. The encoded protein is CASSPSLSRGQNGQFF.